The 13 T cell receptor beta chains below were found in one sample sequenced in a study of CD8+CD57+ T cells in acquired aplastic anemia. CD8+CD57+ cell expansion had been shown by flow cytometry in patients chosen for sequencing. The study profiled TCR beta VDJ and CDR3 using genomic DNA as template. TCRdb independently ran MiXCR on the reads; one entry per CDR3 protein. In the table there are 150,000 or so distinct CDR3 sequences, 47% of which are singletons. The sample comprised sorted CD4+, CD8+, or CD8+CD57+ T cells (not recorded which) from PBMCs. The receptors were gathered from a human donor with aplastic anemia.

This clonotype was observed a few times. This chain links TRBV2 with TRBJ2-3; unclear D gene. V was pared by 6 bases and J by 2 bases, with 15 bases between. Looked up from germline, CDR1 is SNHLY and CDR2 is FYNNEI. The CDR3 sequence is 15 residues long. CDR3 in amino acids: CASRLVGTNTDTQYF. DNA of the CDR3: TGTGCCAGCAGGCTAGTGGGAACTAACACAGATACGCAGTATTTT.

A remark on this clonotype: Here the CDR3 omits its conserved ending phenylalanine or tryptophan, so a read error is the likely source. The chain joins TRBV19 to TRBJ1-6; TRBD1 matches at 7 bases. CDR3 length: 15 residues. Unmatched junction bases numbered 8, after V lost 8 bases and J lost 4 bases. Germline lookup yields CDR1 LNHDA and CDR2 SQIVND (reference sequence). The DNA for the CDR3 is TGTGCCAGTCGAAGACAGGGTGAGTATAATTCACCCCTCCACCTT. Its protein is CASRRQGEYNSPLHL.

This clonotype was counted ten times or more. The chain employs TRBV7-9 and TRBJ2-5; TRBD2 might be the D (5 bases). The CDR3 runs to 15 residues. V gave up 4 bases and J gave up 2 bases, with 14 bases separating them. Germline lookup yields CDR1 SEHNR and CDR2 FQNEAQ (reference sequence). CDR3 nucleotide sequence: TGTGCCAGCAGCTCCCGGGATCCGACACAAGAGACCCAGTACTTC. Amino acids: CASSSRDPTQETQYF. Combining the CDR3 with reference TRBV7-9 and TRBJ2-5 gives the whole variable domain DTGVSQNPRHKITKRGQNVTFRCDPISEHNRLYWYRQTLGQGPEFLTYFQNEAQLEKSRLLSDRFSAERPKGSFSTLEIQRTEQGDSAMYLCASSSRDPTQETQYFGPGTRLLVL.

This clonotype has a count of ten or more. This chain uses TRBV4-2 with TRBJ1-5; D is ambiguous. Trimming took 0 bases from V and 4 from J, leaving 7 bases between them. From germline, CDR1 is LGHNA and CDR2 YNFKEQ. This CDR3 comprises 14 residues. Here the CDR3 DNA reads TGTGCCAGCAGCCAAGAGGCAGCTAATCAGCCCCAGCATTTT. Amino acid sequence: CASSQEAANQPQHF.

This clonotype has at least ten counts. The gene calls are TRBV11-3 and TRBJ2-5, with D maybe TRBD1 (6 bases). The CDR3 is 12 amino acids. Germline CDR1 reads SGHNT; CDR2 reads YENEEA. Trimming removed 5 bases at V and 5 bases at J, with 9 bases between. CDR3 DNA: TGTGCCAGCAGCGGGGGCTGGGAGACCCAGTACTTC. Its protein product is CASSGGWETQYF. Looking up the rest from reference TRBV11-3 and TRBJ2-5 gives the full variable domain: EAGVVQSPRYKIIEKKQPVAFWCNPISGHNTLYWYLQNLGQGPELLIRYENEEAVDDSQLPKDRFSAERLKGVDSTLKIQPAELGDSAVYLCASSGGWETQYFGPGTRLLVL.

This clonotype was found many times. This sequence joins TRBV4-1 and TRBJ1-4; no definite D call. The germline gives CDR1 MGHRA, CDR2 YSYEKL. The CDR3 is 12 amino acids. V dropped 3 bases and J dropped 8 bases, with 7 bases sitting between them. The chain's CDR3 is CASSHLGEKLFF. CDR3 nucleotide sequence: TGCGCCAGCAGCCATTTGGGAGAAAAACTGTTTTTT.

This clonotype was picked up many times. V is TRBV19 and J is TRBJ2-7; the D gene is possibly TRBD2 (5 bases). The CDR3 loop spans 14 amino acids. Germline lookup yields CDR1 LNHDA and CDR2 SQIVND (reference sequence). Trimming stripped 3 bases from V and 3 bases from J, with 12 bases between. CDR3: CASSMAGKNYEQYF. The CDR3 DNA is TGTGCCAGTAGTATGGCCGGGAAAAACTACGAGCAGTACTTC.

Sample share makes this clonotype medium-sized (0.01 to 0.1%). The V call is TRBV2, the J call TRBJ1-2; the D is unclear. The germline CDR1 and CDR2 sequences are SNHLY and FYNNEI. CDR3 length: 12 amino acids. With 6 bases removed from V and 8 bases from J, the gap between germline ends came to 13 bases. The CDR3 sequence: CASRREQGGYTF. CDR3 nucleotides: TGTGCCAGCAGGAGGGAACAAGGAGGCTACACCTTC.

This clonotype was counted only a few times. V is TRBV27 and J is TRBJ2-2; possible D gene TRBD1, 5 bases. From germline, CDR1 is MNHEY and CDR2 SMNVEV (reference sequence). This CDR3 is 14 amino acids long. Trimming removed 4 bases at V and 4 bases at J, with 10 bases between. Here the CDR3 reads CASSSSGFTGELFF. The DNA of the CDR3 is TGTGCCAGCAGTTCCTCAGGGTTCACCGGGGAGCTGTTTTTT.

This clonotype was detected ten times or more. The germline gene is not matched at one end of the junction; a read error may be the cause. The V call is TRBV5-1, the J call TRBJ1-3, with 7 bases fitting TRBD1. CDR3 size: 13 residues. The germline V gene encodes CDR1 SGHRS and CDR2 YFSETQ. In nucleotides, the CDR3 is TGTGCCAGCAGCCCGACAGGGGGAAACACCATATATTTT. As protein: CASSPTGGNTIYF.

This clonotype was recorded at least ten times. The CDR3 DNA follows: TGTGCCAGCAGTGAGTTTTGGGGGGCGGATGGCTACACCTTC. As protein: CASSEFWGADGYTF. This chain joins TRBV6-1 and TRBJ1-2; D might be TRBD1 (6 bases). The CDR3 length is 14 residues. Per the germline V gene, CDR1 is MNHNS and CDR2 is SASEGT. Trimming shortened V by 3 bases and J by 6 bases, and 14 bases separated the two germline ends.

This clonotype was seen repeatedly, ten times or more. V and J are TRBV19 and TRBJ2-7; D is perhaps TRBD1 (6 bases). The length of the CDR3 is 14 residues. Germline CDR1 and CDR2: LNHDA and SQIVND (reference sequence). Trimming cost V 5 bases and J 3 bases, with 14 bases left between them. The CDR3 nucleotides are TGTGCCAGTAGTCAGGGGCGAGGAGGCTACGAGCAGTACTTC. Amino acid sequence: CASSQGRGGYEQYF.

This rearrangement joins TRBV25-1 to TRBJ2-7; possibly TRBD1 or TRBD2 for D (6 bases each). The V gene's germline CDR1 is MGHDK and CDR2 SYGVNS. The V and J ends lost 4 bases and 3 bases respectively, with 13 bases between them. The CDR3 is made up of 14 amino acids. The CDR3: CASSVGGGNYEQYF. The CDR3 bases are TGTGCCAGCAGTGTTGGAGGGGGGAACTACGAGCAGTACTTC.